This TCR beta chain was sequenced during a study of chemoradiotherapy in HPV16-positive cancers. The study's findings and limits: Candidate HPV-specific clones and E7-related TCR motifs grew in tumor during treatment.

Sequencing was performed with immunoSEQ multiplex PCR; in TCRdb, only in-frame clones are kept and a portion is missing. This sample has under 6,000 clones, with roughly 89% found just once. A word on this clone: Its specificity is not known.

Germline V gene lookup returns CDR1 GTSNPN and CDR2 SVGIG (reference sequence). CDR3 length: 15 residues. Between the trimmed V and J ends, which lost 0 bases and 2 bases, there was a span of 13 bases. The source of this sequence is a human donor with HPV-associated anogenital cancer. Sequences were derived from tumor tissue, sampled from a patient who underwent chemoradiotherapy. The gene calls are TRBV30 and TRBJ1-1; unclear D gene. The CDR3 DNA sequence: TGTGCCTGGAGTGTACAGTCACCAGTCAACACTGAAGCTTTCTTT. Amino acids: CAWSVQSPVNTEAFF.